A selection of T cell receptor beta chains follows, all from one sample in a study of CD8 T cells in ankylosing spondylitis. MiXCR, applied by TCRdb to the 5' RACE reads, yields one record per CDR3 protein. The table records around 770,000 distinct CDR3 sequences, approximately 12% of them present only once. The sample taken for sequencing was blood, either unsorted or a sorted T cell fraction (not recorded which). These receptors all stem from a male donor with ankylosing spondylitis. Each CDR3 is given with its conserved first and last residue. D genes are given only for firm matches. Part of the rows lack a size; the others show once, few, many or a class for expanded clones.

NA,TRBV4-3,TRBJ2-7,TRBD1,CASSHSSSGTGGFLYEQYF,TGCGCCAGCAGCCATTCCTCTTCCGGGACAGGGGGCTTTTTATACGAGCAGTACTTC
many,TRBV20-1,TRBJ2-7,TRBD2,CSAVSGSPYEQYF,TGCAGTGCTGTTAGCGGGAGCCCCTACGAGCAGTACTTC
few,TRBV6-1,TRBJ2-1,NA,CASSSPGETHNEQFF,TGTGCCAGCAGCTCACCAGGGGAGACCCACAATGAGCAGTTCTTC
few,TRBV4-2,TRBJ2-1,TRBD2,CASSVRGVYNEQFF,TGTGCCAGCAGCGTGCGGGGGGTCTACAATGAGCAGTTCTTC
NA,TRBV5-6,TRBJ2-1,NA,CASSLFWAVNDEQFF,TGTGCCAGCAGCTTGTTTTGGGCAGTGAATGATGAGCAGTTCTTC
few,TRBV11-2,TRBJ2-6,NA,CASSSGRSGANVLTF,TGTGCCAGCAGCTCAGGACGCTCTGGGGCCAACGTCCTGACTTTC
NA,TRBV20-1,TRBJ2-7,TRBD2,CSAPGLIYEQYF,TGCAGTGCGCCGGGACTAATCTACGAGCAGTACTTC
NA,TRBV27,TRBJ2-5,TRBD2,CASSLRRGIQETQYF,TGTGCCAGCAGTTTAAGGCGGGGGATCCAAGAGACCCAGTACTTC
many,TRBV15,TRBJ1-2,TRBD1,CATSREDRGHGYTF,TGTGCCACCAGCAGAGAGGACAGGGGCCATGGCTACACCTTC
few,TRBV6-2/TRBV6-3,TRBJ1-1,TRBD1,CASRTGQGRNTEAFF,TGTGCCAGCAGGACGGGACAGGGCCGGAACACTGAAGCTTTCTTT
NA,TRBV10-3,TRBJ2-7,TRBD2,CAIRIAGNYEQYF,TGTGCCATCAGAATAGCGGGAAACTACGAGCAGTACTTC
many,TRBV20-1,TRBJ2-7,NA,CSAQDVSYEQYF,TGCAGTGCCCAGGACGTTTCCTACGAGCAGTACTTC
NA,TRBV20-1,TRBJ1-6,NA,CSGGSSYNSPLHF,TGCAGTGGGGGGAGCTCCTATAATTCACCCCTCCACTTT
once,TRBV28,TRBJ2-7,NA,CASSLLGTGTREIYEQYF,TGTGCCAGCAGTTTGTTAGGGACTGGGACAAGGGAAATCTACGAGCAGTACTTC
NA,TRBV7-8,TRBJ2-3,TRBD2,CASIKLRGLASTDTQYF,TGTGCCAGCATAAAGTTACGGGGACTAGCGAGCACAGATACGCAGTATTTT
few,TRBV5-1,TRBJ2-3,NA,CASSFPPGQRGDTQYF,TGCGCCAGCAGCTTCCCACCGGGACAAAGAGGAGATACGCAGTATTTT
NA,TRBV20-1,TRBJ2-5,NA,CSAISPRGGETQYF,TGCAGTGCTATCAGCCCCAGGGGAGGGGAGACCCAGTACTTC
NA,TRBV6-1,TRBJ1-1,NA,CASKRIPGTEAFF,TGTGCCAGCAAAAGGATACCGGGCACTGAAGCTTTCTTT
few,TRBV7-2,TRBJ2-1,NA,CASSLAGVARYNEQFF,TGTGCCAGCAGCCTCGCCGGGGTAGCGCGATACAATGAGCAGTTCTTC
NA,TRBV28,TRBJ1-3,NA,CASLKSGNTIYF,TGTGCCAGCCTGAAGTCGGGAAACACCATATATTTT
NA,TRBV5-1,TRBJ1-2,NA,CASSLSYSNYGYTF,TGCGCCAGCAGCTTGTCGTACAGCAACTATGGCTACACCTTC
NA,TRBV28,TRBJ1-1,NA,CASSLGYRLRDTEAFF,TGTGCCAGCAGTTTGGGCTATCGGCTTAGAGACACTGAAGCTTTCTTT
few,TRBV6-1,TRBJ1-1,TRBD1,CASRTGKRNTEAFF,TGTGCCAGCAGGACAGGGAAGAGGAACACTGAAGCTTTCTTT
few,TRBV5-1,TRBJ2-3,TRBD2,CASSFPPRLAGGRGTDTQYF,TGCGCCAGCAGCTTCCCCCCACGACTAGCGGGGGGTCGGGGCACAGATACGCAGTATTTT
NA,TRBV30,TRBJ2-3,TRBD1,CAWRRQGRTDTQYF,TGTGCCTGGAGAAGACAGGGGCGCACAGATACGCAGTATTTT
few,TRBV20-1,TRBJ2-2,NA,CSARAGAGELFF,TGCAGTGCTAGAGCGGGGGCCGGGGAGCTGTTTTTT
many,TRBV12-3/TRBV12-4,TRBJ1-2,NA,CASSLQGAGYGYTF,TGTGCCAGCAGTTTACAGGGAGCGGGCTATGGCTACACCTTC
NA,TRBV20-1,TRBJ2-7,NA,CSARDLKAQEQYF,TGCAGTGCTAGAGATCTCAAAGCCCAGGAGCAGTACTTC
many,TRBV10-3,TRBJ2-7,NA,CAISEAAYEQYF,TGTGCCATCAGTGAGGCAGCCTACGAGCAGTACTTC